Within the sample, the clone carrying this TCR beta chain is medium-sized. Germline CDR1 LGHDT, CDR2 YNNKEL (reference sequence). Trimming left V 3 bases short and J 7 bases short, with 7 bases between. This CDR3 contains 11 residues. The sample is drawn from a study of early T cells in non-severe SARS-CoV-2 infection. On the study more broadly: Sequencing targeted bulk RNA from unsorted whole blood, leaving chains unpaired.

TCRdb re-called the 5' RACE reads with MiXCR, one entry per CDR3 protein. Of roughly 30,000 distinct CDR3 sequences listed, 4.6% were seen once; the top ten hold around 10%. The TCR was taken from an adult who was a healthcare worker with PCR-confirmed SARS-CoV-2 infection or an uninfected control (not recorded which). The genes are TRBV3-1 and TRBJ2-7, with D maybe TRBD2 (5 bases). The sequencing sample was made of whole blood. The CDR3 region is CASSHRREQYF. As DNA, the CDR3 is TGTGCCAGCAGCCACAGGAGGGAGCAGTACTTC.